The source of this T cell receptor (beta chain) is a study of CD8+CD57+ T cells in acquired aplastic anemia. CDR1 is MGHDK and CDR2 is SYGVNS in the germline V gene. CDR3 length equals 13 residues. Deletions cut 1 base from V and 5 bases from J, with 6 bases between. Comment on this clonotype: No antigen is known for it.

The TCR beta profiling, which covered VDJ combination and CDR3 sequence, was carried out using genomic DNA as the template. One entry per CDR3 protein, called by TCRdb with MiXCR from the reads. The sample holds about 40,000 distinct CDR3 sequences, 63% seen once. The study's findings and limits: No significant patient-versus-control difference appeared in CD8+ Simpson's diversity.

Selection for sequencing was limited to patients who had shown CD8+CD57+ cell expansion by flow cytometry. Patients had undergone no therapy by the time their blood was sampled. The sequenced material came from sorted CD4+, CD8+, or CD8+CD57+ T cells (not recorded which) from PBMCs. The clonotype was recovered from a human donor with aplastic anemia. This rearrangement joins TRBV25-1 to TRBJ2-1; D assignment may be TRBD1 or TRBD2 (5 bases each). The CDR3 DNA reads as TGTGCCAGCAGTGAATGGGGGAACAATGAGCAGTTCTTC. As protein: CASSEWGNNEQFF.